A selection of T cell receptor beta chains follows, all from one sample in a study of control samples from healthy donors and cancer patients. Using immunoSEQ multiplex PCR, the repertoire was profiled, and TCRdb retains in-frame clones only, with some absent. The repertoire holds some 89,000 clones, with around nine tenths as singletons. Specimen: blood. The receptor set was obtained from a man between 25 and 39 years old in good health. Each CDR3 is given with its conserved first and last residue. Each record gives: clone size, J gene, V gene, D gene, CDR3 protein, CDR3 DNA. A D gene is named only where the DNA matches it firmly. Some rows mark clone size as missing; the rest say once, few, many or name a class of expanded clone.

clone size: .; J gene: TRBJ1-1; V gene: TRBV25-1; D gene: .; CDR3 protein: CASEINTEAFF; CDR3 DNA: TGTGCCAGTGAAATTAACACTGAAGCTTTCTTT
clone size: .; J gene: TRBJ1-4; V gene: TRBV12-3/TRBV12-4; D gene: .; CDR3 protein: CASSFVPNEKLFF; CDR3 DNA: TGTGCCAGCAGTTTTGTTCCTAATGAAAAACTGTTTTTT
clone size: .; J gene: TRBJ1-2; V gene: TRBV5-4; D gene: TRBD1; CDR3 protein: CASSLARTGGSGYTF; CDR3 DNA: TGTGCCAGCAGCTTGGCGAGGACAGGGGGTTCTGGCTACACCTTC
clone size: .; J gene: TRBJ2-5; V gene: TRBV6-2/TRBV6-3; D gene: .; CDR3 protein: CASSYQELETQYF; CDR3 DNA: TGTGCCAGCAGTTACCAGGAGCTTGAGACCCAGTACTTC
clone size: .; J gene: TRBJ1-1; V gene: TRBV5-1; D gene: .; CDR3 protein: CASSTGWGLNTEAFF; CDR3 DNA: TGCGCCAGCAGCACCGGATGGGGGCTGAACACTGAAGCTTTCTTT
clone size: .; J gene: TRBJ1-1; V gene: TRBV5-1; D gene: .; CDR3 protein: CASVFEGGSEAFF; CDR3 DNA: TGCGCCAGCGTCTTCGAGGGCGGTTCTGAAGCTTTCTTT
clone size: few; J gene: TRBJ1-2; V gene: TRBV27; D gene: TRBD1; CDR3 protein: CASSRTGGANYGYTF; CDR3 DNA: TGTGCCAGCAGTAGAACAGGGGGCGCAAACTATGGCTACACCTTC
clone size: .; J gene: TRBJ1-1; V gene: TRBV28; D gene: TRBD1; CDR3 protein: CASSKGQGAIFRAEAFF; CDR3 DNA: TGTGCCAGCAGTAAGGGACAGGGGGCGATCTTTAGGGCTGAAGCTTTCTTT
clone size: .; J gene: TRBJ2-2; V gene: TRBV7-2; D gene: .; CDR3 protein: CASSSRATGELFF; CDR3 DNA: TGTGCCAGCAGCTCCAGGGCCACCGGGGAGCTGTTTTTT
clone size: .; J gene: TRBJ1-2; V gene: TRBV4-2; D gene: .; CDR3 protein: CASSQTPESGYTF; CDR3 DNA: TGTGCCAGCAGCCAAACCCCCGAGTCTGGCTACACCTTC